This T cell receptor beta chain derives from a study of T cells in Graves' hyperthyroidism and ophthalmopathy. Overall study results and limits: Ophthalmopathy was model-predicted a median roughly 6.5 months pre-onset. In blood, most of the thyroid clonotypes expanded above 0.001 were also present. In the analysis, a 13 V-J model separated ophthalmopathy from stable hyperthyroidism.

The CDR3 is made up of 14 amino acids. J gave up 3 bases and V 2 bases, and 4 bases lay outside the gene matches. Per the germline V gene, CDR1 is DFQATT and CDR2 is SNEGSKA (reference sequence). RNA transcripts yielded amplified TCR beta CDR3 regions. The HTBI primer set served for first-round RT-PCR of the TCR CDR3. From the multiplex PCR reads, TCRdb called clonotypes with MiXCR, one entry per CDR3 protein. The sample holds 400,000 to 500,000 distinct CDR3 sequences, approximately 15% seen once. This clonotype was seen more than once but under ten times. The antigen remains undetermined. The receptor comes from a woman younger than 35 with Graves' hyperthyroidism. The sequenced sample was blood. V is TRBV20-1 and J is TRBJ2-1, with 7 nucleotides matching TRBD2. The CDR3, as DNA: TGCAGTGCTAGAACGCTAGCGGTCTACAATGAGCAGTTCTTC. Translation gives CSARTLAVYNEQFF.